Presented here are 7 T cell receptor beta chains from one specimen sequenced in a study of T cell repertoires in cytomegalovirus infection. These TCRs' antigens remain unknown. TCRdb itself ran the reads through MiXCR, one entry per CDR3 protein. The profile shows about 110,000 distinct CDR3 sequences, under 45% of them singletons. The material was CD8+ T cells from cultured PBMCs, obtained from culture after CMV antigen stimulation. The receptor set was obtained from a human donor in good health (CMV status not recorded). Some clones in this sample may be carry-over from other donors' samples.

The chain links TRBV13 to TRBJ2-7; 10 nucleotides line up with TRBD2. Germline CDR1 PRHDT, CDR2 FYEKMQ (reference sequence). J gave up 2 bases and V 4 bases, and 8 bases lay outside the gene matches. This CDR3 is 16 amino acids long. This chain's CDR3 is CASSSLWTSGTYEQYF. The CDR3 bases are TGTGCCAGCAGCTCCCTATGGACTAGCGGAACCTACGAGCAGTACTTC. The whole variable domain, remainder taken from reference TRBV13 and TRBJ2-7, is AAGVIQSPRHLIKEKRETATLKCYPIPRHDTVYWYQQGPGQDPQFLISFYEKMQSDKGSIPDRFSAQQFSDYHSELNMSSLELGDSALYFCASSSLWTSGTYEQYFGPGTRLTVT.

This clonotype was counted ten times or more. V gene TRBV4-1 combines with J gene TRBJ1-1; 7 positions match TRBD1. Germline CDR1 is MGHRA and CDR2 is YSYEKL. With 0 bases clipped from V and 7 bases from J, the junction kept 5 bases outside the gene matches. The CDR3 is made up of 14 amino acids. In nucleotides, the CDR3 is TGCGCCAGCAGCCAAGAAGAGGGACAGTATGAAGCTTTCTTT. Translating it yields CASSQEEGQYEAFF.

This clonotype was detected once. CDR3 in amino acids: CASSEGGWNTEAFF. CDR3 nucleotide sequence: TGTGCCAGTAGCGAGGGGGGATGGAACACTGAAGCTTTCTTT. The V call is TRBV19, the J call TRBJ1-1; D might be TRBD1 (6 bases). Germline assignment: CDR1 LNHDA and CDR2 SQIVND (reference sequence). The CDR3 spans 14 residues. Deletions cut 6 bases from V and 1 base from J, with 12 bases between.

This clonotype was observed at least ten times. V gene TRBV28 combines with J gene TRBJ1-5; perhaps TRBD1 as D (5 bases). V was pared by 5 bases and J by 2 bases, with 10 bases between. Germline V gene lookup returns CDR1 MDHEN and CDR2 SYDVKM. CDR3 size: 14 residues. The CDR3: CASSGGEGNQPQHF. As DNA, the CDR3 is TGTGCCAGCAGTGGGGGGGAAGGCAATCAGCCCCAGCATTTT.

J is TRBJ1-5 and V is TRBV12-3 or TRBV12-4, with D unclear. The CDR3 is made up of 15 amino acids. V lost 2 bases and J lost 1, with 9 bases in between. CDR3 nucleotides: TGTGCCAGCAGTTTAATGGGGTTGAGCAATCAGCCCCAGCATTTT. Encoded protein: CASSLMGLSNQPQHF.

The CDR3 reads CASSLSENYGYTF. Written as DNA, the CDR3 is TGTGCCAGCAGTTTATCCGAAAACTATGGCTACACCTTC. The J gene is TRBJ1-2, the V gene TRBV27; D not resolved. The CDR3 runs 13 residues. V was shortened by 0 bases and J by 2 bases, with 4 bases between the two germline ends. The germline gives CDR1 MNHEY, CDR2 SMNVEV (reference sequence).

The chain uses TRBV7-9 and TRBJ2-1; 9 nucleotides line up with TRBD2. Per germline, CDR1 SEHNR and CDR2 FQNEAQ (reference sequence). This CDR3 has 17 amino acids. V shed 5 bases, J shed 0 bases, and the junction held 8 bases outside the gene matches. The CDR3 here is CASSHPTSGFSYNEQFF. In nucleotides, the CDR3 is TGTGCCAGCAGCCACCCGACTAGCGGCTTCTCCTACAATGAGCAGTTCTTC.